This entry lists 23 T cell receptor beta chains sequenced from one sample in a study of blood T cell repertoires in COVID-19. Using immunoSEQ multiplex PCR, the repertoire was profiled, and TCRdb retains in-frame clones only, with some absent. This sample has fewer than 350,000 clones, with 80% to 90% found just once. The sequencing input was peripheral blood. The source of these receptors is a woman between 45 and 60 years old who had recovered from COVID-19.

The J gene is TRBJ2-1, the V gene TRBV5-4; 11 bases line up with TRBD2. The germline CDR1 and CDR2 sequences are SGHNT and YYREEE (reference sequence). The CDR3 is 14 residues long. After removal of 5 bases from V and 8 bases from J, the junction contained 6 bases not matched to a gene. The CDR3 region has the DNA TGTGCCAGCAGTAGCGGGGGGGCCCGCGATGAGCAGTTCTTC. It is translated as CASSSGGARDEQFF.

This rearrangement joins TRBV9 to TRBJ1-2, with a weak D call TRBD1 (6 bases). Trimming removed 1 base at V and 4 bases at J, with 14 bases between. The CDR3 totals 15 residues. The germline V gene encodes CDR1 SGDLS and CDR2 YYNGEE. The CDR3 sequence is CASSVTPGQFYGYTF. CDR3 DNA: TGTGCCAGCAGCGTAACCCCAGGACAGTTCTATGGCTACACCTTC.

The chain carries TRBV7-9 and TRBJ2-3; D is unclear. This CDR3 has 12 amino acids. Trimming took 2 bases from V and 4 from J, leaving 4 bases between them. The germline V gene encodes CDR1 SEHNR and CDR2 FQNEAQ (reference sequence). The CDR3 bases are TGTGCCAGCAGCTTATCCGCAGATACGCAGTATTTT. It is translated as CASSLSADTQYF.

The genes are TRBV3-1 (or the pseudogene TRBV3-2) and TRBJ1-3; 10 bases match TRBD1. Trimming at V came to 7 bases and at J to 1 base, leaving 4 bases not matched to a gene. There are 15 residues in the CDR3. In germline, CDR1 is LGHDT, CDR2 YNNKEL (reference sequence). This chain's CDR3 is CASTGTGASGNTIYF. The CDR3 DNA reads as TGTGCCAGCACTGGGACAGGGGCATCTGGAAACACCATATATTTT.

The CDR3 DNA is TGCGCCAGCAGCTTGTCGGGACAGACCTACAATGAGCAGTTCTTC. Amino acids: CASSLSGQTYNEQFF. The gene calls are TRBV5-1 and TRBJ2-1; 7 bases match TRBD1. Germline CDR1 SGHRS, CDR2 YFSETQ. This CDR3 spans 15 amino acids. The ends lost 1 base at V and 2 bases at J; junction bases unmatched: 3.

This chain links TRBV3-1 (or the pseudogene TRBV3-2) with TRBJ1-5; D might be TRBD1 (6 bases). The CDR3 loop spans 16 amino acids. The germline gives CDR1 LGHDT, CDR2 YNNKEL (reference sequence). The ends were cut back, 4 bases at V and 2 bases at J, with 15 bases in the middle. DNA of the CDR3: TGTGCCAGCAGCCTGGGGGCTATCGGCGGCAATCAGCCCCAGCATTTT. Translated: CASSLGAIGGNQPQHF.

This chain joins TRBV7-2 and TRBJ2-2; 14 bases are a match to TRBD2. Losses at the gene ends were 5 bases for V and 8 bases for J; bases not matched to a gene: 10. CDR3 length: 17 residues. The germline gives CDR1 SGHTA, CDR2 FQGNSA. In DNA form, the CDR3 reads TGTGCCAGCAGCCACCCCGGGACTAGCGGGAGTGGAGGGGAGCTGTTTTTT. This encodes CASSHPGTSGSGGELFF.

A few counts support this clone. The gene calls are TRBV12-3 or TRBV12-4 and TRBJ1-1; D gene uncertain. The CDR3 extends over 13 amino acids. V was shortened by 6 bases and J by 2 bases, with 10 bases between the two germline ends. Here the CDR3 DNA reads TGTGCCAGCAGCCTAACAGTAAACACTGAAGCTTTCTTT. This codes for CASSLTVNTEAFF.

The CDR3 sequence is CASTSGGHTQYF. CDR3 coding DNA: TGTGCCAGCACTAGCGGGGGGCATACGCAGTATTTT. The chain is built from TRBV7-6 and TRBJ2-3, with 11 bases identical to TRBD2. Germline V gene data show CDR1 as SGHVS and CDR2 as FNYEAQ. The CDR3 is 12 residues long. With V trimmed by 7 bases and J by 7 bases, 1 base remained unmatched.

The chain combines TRBV7-2 with TRBJ2-2, with 11 bases identical to TRBD2. The CDR3 spans 16 residues. V shed 4 bases and J 4 bases; nucleotides not matched to a gene: 5. Germline CDR1 is SGHTA and CDR2 is FQGNSA. The chain's CDR3 is CASSSRSGGVTGELFF. The CDR3, as DNA: TGTGCCAGCAGCTCTCGTAGCGGGGGGGTCACCGGGGAGCTGTTTTTT.

V is TRBV29-1 and J is TRBJ2-3; D unclear. Between the trimmed V and J ends, which lost 2 bases and 3 bases, there was a span of 9 bases. The CDR3 length is 13 residues. Germline values: CDR1 SQVTM, CDR2 ANQGSEA. The CDR3 sequence is CSVEKLGTDTQYF. DNA of the CDR3: TGCAGCGTTGAAAAGCTTGGTACAGATACGCAGTATTTT.

In nucleotides, the CDR3 is TGTGCCAGCGACGCCGACAGGGTAGCTTTCTTT. This encodes CASDADRVAFF. The chain carries TRBV28 and TRBJ1-1; the match to TRBD1 covers 7 bases. The CDR3 sequence is 11 residues long. After removal of 8 bases from V and 10 bases from J, the junction contained 7 bases not matched to a gene. CDR1 MDHEN and CDR2 SYDVKM come from the germline V gene.

This chain uses TRBV7-6 with TRBJ2-1; D is possibly TRBD2 (5 bases). The CDR3 length is 13 residues. V was cut by 10 bases and J by 5 bases, with 15 bases left in between. Germline V gives CDR1 SGHVS, CDR2 FNYEAQ. The CDR3 nucleotides are TGTGCCATAAAGAATGCGGGTCACAATGAGCAGTTCTTC. This sequence encodes CAIKNAGHNEQFF. The full variable domain, rest sourced from reference TRBV7-6 and TRBJ2-1, is GAGVSQSPRYKVTKRGQDVALRCDPISGHVSLYWYRQALGQGPEFLTYFNYEAQQDKSGLPNDRFSAERPEGSISTLTIQRTEQRDSAMYRCAIKNAGHNEQFFGPGTRLTVL.

DNA of the CDR3: TGTGCCAGCAGTGAGGGGGGACAGAGTGGAGAGACCCAGTACTTC. Its translation is CASSEGGQSGETQYF. V gene TRBV6-1 combines with J gene TRBJ2-5; TRBD1 might be the D (7 bases). Between the trimmed V and J ends, which lost 3 bases and 4 bases, there was a span of 15 bases. Per germline, CDR1 MNHNS and CDR2 SASEGT. The CDR3 contains 15 residues.

The gene calls are TRBV7-9 and TRBJ2-5; 9 nucleotides line up with TRBD1. The CDR3 loop spans 16 amino acids. V lost 8 bases, J lost 0 bases, and 10 bases stayed unmatched. The V gene's germline CDR1 is SEHNR and CDR2 FQNEAQ (reference sequence). The CDR3 coding sequence is TGTGCCAGCGGCACTTCCGGGACAGGGAACCAAGAGACCCAGTACTTC. Translating it yields CASGTSGTGNQETQYF.

The gene calls are TRBV5-4 and TRBJ2-1, with unresolved D. This CDR3 spans 13 amino acids. V gave up 0 bases and J gave up 4 bases, with 5 bases separating them. Germline CDR1 is SGHNT and CDR2 is YYREEE (reference sequence). The CDR3 loop is CASSLDRYNEQFF. CDR3 DNA sequence: TGTGCCAGCAGCTTGGACAGATACAATGAGCAGTTCTTC.

This CDR3 reads CSVAVAGVQETQYF. The CDR3 DNA reads as TGCAGCGTTGCGGTAGCGGGGGTTCAAGAGACCCAGTACTTC. The chain combines TRBV29-1 with TRBJ2-5; 9 bases line up with TRBD2. After removal of 4 bases from V and 2 bases from J, the junction contained 5 bases not matched to a gene. Germline CDR1 SQVTM, CDR2 ANQGSEA. CDR3 length: 14 residues.

The chain carries TRBV18 and TRBJ2-3; TRBD2 matches 14 bases. CDR3 length: 16 residues. V was pared by 3 bases and J by 4 bases, with 3 bases of the junction left unmatched. Germline V gives CDR1 KGHSH, CDR2 LQKENI. DNA of the CDR3: TGTGCCAGCTCACCGGAGACTAGCGGGGGGGCAGATACGCAGTATTTT. It is translated as CASSPETSGGADTQYF.

The chain combines TRBV12-5 with TRBJ1-4; no clear D. Germline CDR1 reads LGHNT; CDR2 reads FRNRAP. V lost 0 bases and J 8 bases, leaving 16 bases between the germline ends. The CDR3 spans 16 residues. CDR3 in DNA: TGTGCTAGTGGTTTGGTAAGCGGGGATCCAGGCGAAAAACTGTTTTTT. Translation gives CASGLVSGDPGEKLFF.

The V and J genes are TRBV6-5 and TRBJ1-1; the match to TRBD1 covers 11 bases. CDR3 length: 15 residues. Germline V gene lookup returns CDR1 MNHEY and CDR2 SVGAGI. V was clipped by 3 bases and J by 5 bases; unmatched bases: 5. CDR3 residues: CASSYIRDRGTEAFF. In DNA form, the CDR3 reads TGTGCCAGCAGTTATATAAGGGACAGGGGGACTGAAGCTTTCTTT.

V and J are TRBV6-2 or TRBV6-3 and TRBJ2-3; 8 bases match TRBD2. There are 16 residues in the CDR3. Losses at the gene ends were 5 bases for V and 4 bases for J; bases not matched to a gene: 11. CDR1 MNHEY and CDR2 SVGEGT come from the germline V gene. The CDR3 region has the DNA TGTGCCAGCAGTGGTCCGGGGGGGACTAACTCAGATACGCAGTATTTT. Translated: CASSGPGGTNSDTQYF.

This clone was observed a few times. This chain connects TRBV12-5 to TRBJ2-3; a weak D match, TRBD1 (6 bases). V gave up 8 bases and J gave up 2 bases, with 23 bases separating them. The germline V gene has CDR1 LGHNT and CDR2 FRNRAP. This CDR3 region has 17 residues. CDR3 nucleotides: TGTGCTAGTTACCCGGCGCCGGGACAATCGGCCACAGATACGCAGTATTTT. Protein sequence: CASYPAPGQSATDTQYF.

There are a few counts of this clone. CDR3 bases: TGTGCCAGCAGCGTAGCTTATCGGGGGGGCAGCAATGAGCAGTTCTTC. This sequence encodes CASSVAYRGGSNEQFF. The genes are TRBV9 and TRBJ2-1; 8 nucleotides line up with TRBD2. This CDR3 spans 16 amino acids. The J segment lost 6 bases and the V segment lost 0 bases, leaving 8 bases of the junction unmatched. Germline CDR1 and CDR2: SGDLS and YYNGEE.